The present entry profiles one TCR beta chain with its context. These data belong to a study of blood T cell repertoires in COVID-19. As for the study in general: The analysed material was cDNA or gDNA that came from T cells, B-cell-depleted T cells, or PBMCs.

Adults between roughly 18 and 95 years of age took part from fewer than 30 US areas. The data were produced by immunoSEQ multiplex PCR, yet TCRdb's version contains in-frame clones alone and is incomplete. This sample has roughly 200,000 clones, with 85% to 90% found just once. Sequencing was carried out using PBMCs or T cells enriched from blood (not recorded which). This receptor was obtained from a man aged 40-55 years who had recovered from COVID-19.

CDR3 bases: TGTGCCAGCAGCTTAGTTATAGGTCAGGGAACTTCACCCCTCCACTTT. Amino acid sequence: CASSLVIGQGTSPLHF. The chain couples TRBV11-2 to TRBJ1-6; tentatively, D is TRBD1 (5 bases). This CDR3 is built from 16 residues. Looked up from germline, CDR1 is SGHAT and CDR2 is FQNNGV. Trimming took off 1 base at V and 9 bases at J, with 16 bases between the two ends.